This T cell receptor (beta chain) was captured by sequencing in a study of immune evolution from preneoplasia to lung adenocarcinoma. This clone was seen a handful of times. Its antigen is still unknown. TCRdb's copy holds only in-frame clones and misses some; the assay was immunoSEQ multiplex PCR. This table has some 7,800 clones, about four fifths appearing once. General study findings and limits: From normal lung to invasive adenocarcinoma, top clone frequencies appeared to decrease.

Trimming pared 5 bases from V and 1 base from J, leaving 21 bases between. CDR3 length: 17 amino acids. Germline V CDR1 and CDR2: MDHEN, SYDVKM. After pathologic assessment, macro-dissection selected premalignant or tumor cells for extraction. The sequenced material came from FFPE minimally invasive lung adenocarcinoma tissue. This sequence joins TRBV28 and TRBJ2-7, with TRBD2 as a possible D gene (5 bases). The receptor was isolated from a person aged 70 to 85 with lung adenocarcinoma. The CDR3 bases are TGTGCCAGCAGTCCCCTTTTTCGGGGAAGGTTTTCCTACGAGCAGTACTTC. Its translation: CASSPLFRGRFSYEQYF.